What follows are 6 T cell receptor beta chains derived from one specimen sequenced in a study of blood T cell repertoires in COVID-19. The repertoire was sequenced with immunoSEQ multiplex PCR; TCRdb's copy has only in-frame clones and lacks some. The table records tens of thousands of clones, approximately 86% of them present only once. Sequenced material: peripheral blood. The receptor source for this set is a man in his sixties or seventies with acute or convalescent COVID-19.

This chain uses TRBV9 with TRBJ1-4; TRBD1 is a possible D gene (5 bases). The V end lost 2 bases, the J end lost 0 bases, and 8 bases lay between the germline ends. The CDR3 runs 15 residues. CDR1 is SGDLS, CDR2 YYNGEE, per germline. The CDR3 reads CASSVDSATNEKLFF. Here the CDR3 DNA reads TGTGCCAGCAGCGTCGACAGTGCAACTAATGAAAAACTGTTTTTT.

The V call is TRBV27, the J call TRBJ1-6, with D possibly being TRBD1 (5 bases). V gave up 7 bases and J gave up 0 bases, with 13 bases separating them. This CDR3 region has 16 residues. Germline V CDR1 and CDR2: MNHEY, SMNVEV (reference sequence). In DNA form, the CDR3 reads TGTGCCAGCAATCCGCGACAGCCCTCCTATAATTCACCCCTCCACTTT. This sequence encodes CASNPRQPSYNSPLHF.

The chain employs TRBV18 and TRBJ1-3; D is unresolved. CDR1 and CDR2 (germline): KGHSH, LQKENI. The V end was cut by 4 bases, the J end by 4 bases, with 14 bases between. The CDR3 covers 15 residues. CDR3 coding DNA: TGTGCCAGCTCACTGCGCTCTTACGAAGGAAACACCATATATTTT. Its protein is CASSLRSYEGNTIYF.

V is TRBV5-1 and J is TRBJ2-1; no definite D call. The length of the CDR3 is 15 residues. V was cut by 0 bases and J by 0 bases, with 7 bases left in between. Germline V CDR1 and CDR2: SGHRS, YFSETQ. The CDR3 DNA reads TGCGCCAGCAGCTTGGACGTGAGCTCCTACAATGAGCAGTTCTTC. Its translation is CASSLDVSSYNEQFF.

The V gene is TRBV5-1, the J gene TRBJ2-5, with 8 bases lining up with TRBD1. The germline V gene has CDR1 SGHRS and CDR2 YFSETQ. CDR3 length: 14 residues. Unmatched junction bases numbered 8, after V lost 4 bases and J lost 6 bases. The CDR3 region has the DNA TGCGCCAGCAGCAGCCAGGGGGCAATGCAGACCCAGTACTTC. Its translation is CASSSQGAMQTQYF.

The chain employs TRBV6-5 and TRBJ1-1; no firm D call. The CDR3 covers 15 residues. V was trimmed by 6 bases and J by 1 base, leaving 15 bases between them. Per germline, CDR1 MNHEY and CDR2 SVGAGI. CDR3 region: CASSLDELPNTEAFF. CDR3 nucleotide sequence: TGTGCCAGCAGCCTAGACGAACTACCGAACACTGAAGCTTTCTTT.